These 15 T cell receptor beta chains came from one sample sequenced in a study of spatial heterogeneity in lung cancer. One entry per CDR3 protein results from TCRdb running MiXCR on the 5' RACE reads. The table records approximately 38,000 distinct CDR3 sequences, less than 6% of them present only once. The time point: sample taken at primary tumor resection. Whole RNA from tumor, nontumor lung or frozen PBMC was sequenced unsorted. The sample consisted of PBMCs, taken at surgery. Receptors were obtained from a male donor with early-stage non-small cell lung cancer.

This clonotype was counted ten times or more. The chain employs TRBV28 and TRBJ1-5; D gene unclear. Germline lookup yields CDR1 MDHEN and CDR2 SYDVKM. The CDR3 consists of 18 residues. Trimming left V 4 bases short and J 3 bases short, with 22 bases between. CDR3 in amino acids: CASSYGPGGGAYNQPQHF. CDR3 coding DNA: TGTGCCAGCAGTTATGGCCCGGGCGGCGGCGCCTACAATCAGCCCCAGCATTTT.

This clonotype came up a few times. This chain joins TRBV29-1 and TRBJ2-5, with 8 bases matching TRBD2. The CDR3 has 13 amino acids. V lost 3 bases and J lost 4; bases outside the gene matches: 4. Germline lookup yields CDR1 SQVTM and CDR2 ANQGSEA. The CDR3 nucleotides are TGCAGCGTTGACCGCGGGGGGAGAGAGACCCAGTACTTC. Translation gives CSVDRGGRETQYF.

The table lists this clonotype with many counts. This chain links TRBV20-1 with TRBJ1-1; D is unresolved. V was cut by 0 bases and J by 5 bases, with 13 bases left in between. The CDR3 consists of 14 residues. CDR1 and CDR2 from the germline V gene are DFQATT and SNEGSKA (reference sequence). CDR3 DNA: TGCAGTGCTAGAGATAACCACGGGTGGACTGAAGCTTTCTTT. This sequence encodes CSARDNHGWTEAFF.

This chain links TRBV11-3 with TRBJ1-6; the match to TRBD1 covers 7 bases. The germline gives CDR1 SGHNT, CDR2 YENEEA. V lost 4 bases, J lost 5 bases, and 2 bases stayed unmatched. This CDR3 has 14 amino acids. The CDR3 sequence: CASSSDRDNSPLHF. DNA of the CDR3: TGTGCCAGCAGCTCAGACAGGGATAATTCACCCCTCCACTTT.

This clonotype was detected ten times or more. CDR3: CSALTGLNEQYF. In nucleotides, the CDR3 is TGCAGTGCGCTGACAGGGTTAAACGAGCAGTACTTC. The chain is built from TRBV20-1 and TRBJ2-7, with 7 bases that match TRBD1. This CDR3 has 12 amino acids. Germline values: CDR1 DFQATT, CDR2 SNEGSKA (reference sequence). Trimming at V came to 6 bases and at J to 5 bases, leaving 7 bases not matched to a gene.

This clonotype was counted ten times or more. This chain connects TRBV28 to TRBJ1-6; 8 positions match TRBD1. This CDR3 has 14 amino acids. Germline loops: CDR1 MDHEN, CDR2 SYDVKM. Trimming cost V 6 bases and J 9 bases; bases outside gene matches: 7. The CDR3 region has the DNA TGTGCCAGCAGACGGACAGGGTTTATTTCACCCCTCCACTTT. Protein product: CASRRTGFISPLHF. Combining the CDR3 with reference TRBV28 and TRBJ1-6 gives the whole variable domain DVKVTQSSRYLVKRTGEKVFLECVQDMDHENMFWYRQDPGLGLRLIYFSYDVKMKEKGDIPEGYSVSREKKERFSLILESASTNQTSMYLCASRRTGFISPLHFGNGTRLTVT.

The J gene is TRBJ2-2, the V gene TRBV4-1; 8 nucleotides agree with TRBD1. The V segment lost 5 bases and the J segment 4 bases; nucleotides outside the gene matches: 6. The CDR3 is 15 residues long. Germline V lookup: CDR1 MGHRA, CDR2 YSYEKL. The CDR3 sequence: CASSSRTGLTGELFF. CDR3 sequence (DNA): TGCGCCAGCAGCTCGAGGACAGGGCTCACCGGGGAGCTGTTTTTT.

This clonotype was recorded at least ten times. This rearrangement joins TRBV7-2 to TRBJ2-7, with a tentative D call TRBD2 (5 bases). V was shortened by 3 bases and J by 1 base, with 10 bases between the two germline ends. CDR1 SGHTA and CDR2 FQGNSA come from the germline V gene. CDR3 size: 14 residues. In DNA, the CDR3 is TGTGCCAGCAGCTTCACCGGGATATCCTACGAGCAGTACTTC. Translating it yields CASSFTGISYEQYF.

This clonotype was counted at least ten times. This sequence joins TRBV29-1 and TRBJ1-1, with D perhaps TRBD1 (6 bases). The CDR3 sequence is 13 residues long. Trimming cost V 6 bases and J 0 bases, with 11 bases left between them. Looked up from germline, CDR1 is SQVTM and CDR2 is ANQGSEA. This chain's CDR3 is CSVSGTMNTEAFF. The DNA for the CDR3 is TGCAGCGTCTCAGGGACAATGAACACTGAAGCTTTCTTT.

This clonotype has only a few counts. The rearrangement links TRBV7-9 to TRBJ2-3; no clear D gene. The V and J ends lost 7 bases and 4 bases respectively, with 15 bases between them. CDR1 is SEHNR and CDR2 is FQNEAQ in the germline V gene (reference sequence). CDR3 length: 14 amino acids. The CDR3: CASIRWADSDTQYF. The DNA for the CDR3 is TGTGCCAGCATCCGTTGGGCGGATTCAGATACGCAGTATTTT.

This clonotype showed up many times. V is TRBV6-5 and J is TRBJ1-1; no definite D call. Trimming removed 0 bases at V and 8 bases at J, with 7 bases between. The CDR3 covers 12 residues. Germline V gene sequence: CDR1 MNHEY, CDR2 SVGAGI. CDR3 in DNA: TGTGCCAGCAGTTACTCTACCGGCGAAGCTTTCTTT. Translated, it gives CASSYSTGEAFF.

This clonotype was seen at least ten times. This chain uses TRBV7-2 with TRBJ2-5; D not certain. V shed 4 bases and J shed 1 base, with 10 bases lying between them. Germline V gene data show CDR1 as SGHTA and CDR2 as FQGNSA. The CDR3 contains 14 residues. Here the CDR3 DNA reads TGTGCCAGCAGCTCATTCAGTAGCCAAGAGACCCAGTACTTC. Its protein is CASSSFSSQETQYF.

CDR3 nucleotide sequence: TGTGCCAGCAGCCCCCGTTTTGCAGGGAGAGATACGCAGTATTTT. This encodes CASSPRFAGRDTQYF. The rearrangement joins TRBV11-3 to TRBJ2-3; the D call may be TRBD1 or TRBD2 (5 bases each). This CDR3 is built from 15 residues. Trimming removed 5 bases from V and 5 bases from J, with 17 bases in between. Germline lookup yields CDR1 SGHNT and CDR2 YENEEA.

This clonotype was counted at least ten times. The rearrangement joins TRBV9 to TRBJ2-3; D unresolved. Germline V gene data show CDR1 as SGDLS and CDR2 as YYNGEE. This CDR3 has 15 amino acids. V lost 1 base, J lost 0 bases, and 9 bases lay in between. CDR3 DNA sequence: TGTGCCAGCAGCGTACAGGATCCTAGCACAGATACGCAGTATTTT. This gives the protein CASSVQDPSTDTQYF.

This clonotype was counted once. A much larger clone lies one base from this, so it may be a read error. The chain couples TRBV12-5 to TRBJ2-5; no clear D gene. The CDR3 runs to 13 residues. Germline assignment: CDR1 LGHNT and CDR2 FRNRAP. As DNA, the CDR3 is TGTGCTAGTAGTTTGAGACTCCAAGAGACCCAGTACTTC. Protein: CASSLRLQETQYF. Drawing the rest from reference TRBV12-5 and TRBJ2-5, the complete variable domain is DARVTQTPRHKVTEMGQEVTMRCQPILGHNTVFWYRQTMMQGLELLAYFRNRAPLDDSGMPKDRFSAEMPDATLATLKIQPSEPRDSAVYFCASSLRLQETQYFGPGTRLLVL.